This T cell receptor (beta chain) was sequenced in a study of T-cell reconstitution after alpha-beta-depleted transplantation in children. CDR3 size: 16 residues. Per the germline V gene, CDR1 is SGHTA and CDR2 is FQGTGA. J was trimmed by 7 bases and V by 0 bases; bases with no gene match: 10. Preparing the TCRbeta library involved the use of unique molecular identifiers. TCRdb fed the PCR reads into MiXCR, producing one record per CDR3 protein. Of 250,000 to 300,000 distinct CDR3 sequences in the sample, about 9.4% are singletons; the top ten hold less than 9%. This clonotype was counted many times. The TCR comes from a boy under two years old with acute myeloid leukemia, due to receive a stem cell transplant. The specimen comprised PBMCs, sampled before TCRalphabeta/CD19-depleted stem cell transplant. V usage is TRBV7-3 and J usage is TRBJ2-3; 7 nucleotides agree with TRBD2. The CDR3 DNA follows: TGTGCCAGCAGCTTAACGGGCTTGGCGGGGGAGAATACGCAGTATTTT. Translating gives CASSLTGLAGENTQYF.